Below, 10 T cell receptor beta chains from the same sample are listed, as sequenced in a study of identical twins. From the 5' RACE reads, TCRdb called clonotypes with MiXCR, one entry per CDR3 protein. The repertoire holds hundreds of thousands of distinct CDR3 sequences, with about 20% as singletons. The data also belong to a second study, concerning T cells expressing NK-cell markers.

The sequenced material came from PBMCs. The receptors were gathered from a woman under 30 in good health.

This clonotype has a handful of counts. The chain couples TRBV7-2 to TRBJ2-7; 8 bases are a match to TRBD1. This CDR3 has 16 residues. Germline values: CDR1 SGHTA, CDR2 FQGNSA. V lost 2 bases and J lost 0; bases outside the gene matches: 6. The CDR3 DNA reads TGTGCCAGCAGCTTAACGGCAGGGGGCTCCTCCTACGAGCAGTACTTC. Translated, it gives CASSLTAGGSSYEQYF. The full variable domain, in which reference TRBV7-2 and TRBJ2-7 provide the parts outside the CDR3, is GAGVSQSPSNKVTEKGKDVELRCDPISGHTALYWYRQSLGQGLEFLIYFQGNSAPDKSGLPSDRFSAERTGGSVSTLTIQRTQQEDSAVYLCASSLTAGGSSYEQYFGPGTRLTVT.

This clonotype was seen only a few times. The chain couples TRBV7-9 to TRBJ1-1; weak D call: TRBD1 (5 bases). The CDR3 is made up of 15 amino acids. CDR1 and CDR2 (germline): SEHNR, FQNEAQ (reference sequence). With 1 base removed from V and 0 bases from J, the gap between germline ends came to 9 bases. The CDR3 region is CASSLDGTVNTEAFF. In DNA, the CDR3 is TGTGCCAGCAGCTTAGATGGGACGGTGAACACTGAAGCTTTCTTT.

This clonotype has just a few counts. The chain has TRBV20-1 and TRBJ2-7; 11 bases are a match to TRBD2. The CDR3 runs to 14 residues. V was clipped by 3 bases and J by 6 bases; unmatched bases: 7. Germline V gene data show CDR1 as DFQATT and CDR2 as SNEGSKA (reference sequence). CDR3 sequence: CSASPGTSGFEQYF. The CDR3 coding sequence is TGCAGTGCTAGCCCCGGGACTAGCGGTTTCGAGCAGTACTTC.

This chain joins TRBV6-6 and TRBJ2-4; 8 nucleotides match TRBD2. The CDR3 totals 13 residues. The V and J ends lost 11 bases and 5 bases, in that order; junction bases with no gene match: 8. CDR1 and CDR2 (germline): MNHNY, SVGAGI (reference sequence). The DNA for the CDR3 is TGTGCCTGTCGGACTAGCTCGGAAAACATTCAGTACTTC. Translation: CACRTSSENIQYF.

The chain employs TRBV5-1 and TRBJ2-5, with a possible D match to TRBD2 (6 bases). Germline assignment: CDR1 SGHRS and CDR2 YFSETQ. CDR3 size: 13 residues. The germline V and J ends were trimmed by 6 bases and 0 bases, with 9 bases remaining between them. The DNA of the CDR3 is TGCGCCAGCAAAGGGGACTACCAAGAGACCCAGTACTTC. It is translated as CASKGDYQETQYF. The complete variable domain, with remaining parts taken from reference TRBV5-1 and TRBJ2-5, reads KAGVTQTPRYLIKTRGQQVTLSCSPISGHRSVSWYQQTPGQGLQFLFEYFSETQRNKGNFPGRFSGRQFSNSRSEMNVSTLELGDSALYLCASKGDYQETQYFGPGTRLLVL.

The chain links TRBV5-1 to TRBJ2-3; weak D call: TRBD2 (5 bases). This CDR3 is 13 amino acids long. Germline V lookup: CDR1 SGHRS, CDR2 YFSETQ. The V gene lost 4 bases and the J gene lost 6 bases, with 12 bases spanning the gap. The CDR3 sequence is CASSAGTTDTQYF. CDR3 DNA sequence: TGCGCCAGCAGCGCGGGCACTACGGATACGCAGTATTTT.

A few counts support this clonotype. The gene calls are TRBV5-6 and TRBJ1-1; D gene ambiguous. Trimming took 6 bases from V and 5 from J, leaving 11 bases between them. CDR1 is SGHDT and CDR2 is YYEEEE in the germline V gene. CDR3 size: 12 residues. The CDR3 spells CASTSPGTEAFF. DNA of the CDR3: TGTGCCAGCACCTCGCCGGGGACTGAAGCTTTCTTT.

This clonotype showed up just a few times. The genes are TRBV20-1 and TRBJ2-1, with TRBD1 matching over 9 bases. The V gene's germline CDR1 is DFQATT and CDR2 SNEGSKA (reference sequence). The J segment lost 7 bases and the V segment lost 6 bases, leaving 10 bases of the junction unmatched. CDR3 length equals 14 residues. This CDR3 reads CSARPGQGKNEQFF. In DNA form, the CDR3 reads TGCAGTGCCAGACCGGGACAGGGTAAAAATGAGCAGTTCTTC.

This clonotype was counted a few times. Here the CDR3 reads CASSLTSTNEKLFF. The DNA of the CDR3 is TGTGCCAGCAGCTTGACATCAACTAATGAAAAACTGTTTTTT. This chain connects TRBV7-9 to TRBJ1-4; D ambiguous. CDR3 length: 14 residues. The V end was cut by 3 bases, the J end by 0 bases, with 5 bases between. Germline V gene sequence: CDR1 SEHNR, CDR2 FQNEAQ (reference sequence).

A few counts support this clonotype. V gene TRBV29-1 combines with J gene TRBJ1-5, with D possibly TRBD1 on 5 matching bases. The ends were cut back, 5 bases at V and 3 bases at J, with 11 bases in the middle. Germline values: CDR1 SQVTM, CDR2 ANQGSEA. The CDR3 has 13 residues. The CDR3 DNA sequence: TGCAGCGTTATCCGGGACCCCAATCAGCCCCAGCATTTT. Amino acid sequence: CSVIRDPNQPQHF.